This T cell receptor beta chain was identified during a study of early T cells in non-severe SARS-CoV-2 infection. This clonotype was counted many times. TCRdb used MiXCR to reprocess the 5' RACE reads, holding one entry per CDR3 protein. The table shows under 140,000 distinct CDR3 sequences, with around 12% occurring only once. Trimming pared 5 bases from V and 6 bases from J, leaving 22 bases between. CDR1 SGHTA and CDR2 FQGNSA come from the germline V gene. The CDR3 contains 16 residues. The sequencing here drew on whole blood, taken at baseline. V gene TRBV7-2 combines with J gene TRBJ2-5; D possibly corresponds to TRBD2 (7 bases). This TCR derives from an adult who was a healthcare worker with PCR-confirmed SARS-CoV-2 infection or an uninfected control (not recorded which). Written as DNA, the CDR3 is TGTGCCAGCAGCCTCCCGGGGGGCATAGCGACGAAGACCCAGTACTTC. This gives the protein CASSLPGGIATKTQYF.